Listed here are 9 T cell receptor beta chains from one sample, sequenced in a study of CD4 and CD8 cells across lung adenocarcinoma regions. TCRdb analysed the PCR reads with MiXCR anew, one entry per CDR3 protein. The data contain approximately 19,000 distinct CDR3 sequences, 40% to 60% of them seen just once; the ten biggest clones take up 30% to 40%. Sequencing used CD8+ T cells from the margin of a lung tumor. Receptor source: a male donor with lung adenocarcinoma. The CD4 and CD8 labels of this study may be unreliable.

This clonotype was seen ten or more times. The CDR3 DNA sequence: TGTGCCAGCAGTGACTCCTCTAGCGGTTCGCGTAGTACCCAGTACTTC. Protein: CASSDSSSGSRSTQYF. V is TRBV6-4 and J is TRBJ2-1, with 7 nucleotides matching TRBD2. The DNA end is a closer match to TRBJ2-5, so the J assignment may be wrong. In germline, CDR1 is MRHNA, CDR2 SNTAGT. This CDR3 contains 16 residues.

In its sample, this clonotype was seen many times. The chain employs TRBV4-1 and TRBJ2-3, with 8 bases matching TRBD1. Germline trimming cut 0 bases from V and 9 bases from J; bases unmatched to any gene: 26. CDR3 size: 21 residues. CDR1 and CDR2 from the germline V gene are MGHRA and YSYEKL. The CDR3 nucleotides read TGCGCCAGCAGCCAAGACCGTGACAGGCTAGCCGGGTCCATCCCAGGGGGCACGCAGTATTTT. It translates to CASSQDRDRLAGSIPGGTQYF.

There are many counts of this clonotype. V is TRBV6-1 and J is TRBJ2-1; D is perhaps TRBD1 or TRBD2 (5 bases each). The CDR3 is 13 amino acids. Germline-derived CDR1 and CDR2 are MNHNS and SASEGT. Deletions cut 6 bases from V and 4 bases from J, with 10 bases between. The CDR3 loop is CASRFGAYNEQFF. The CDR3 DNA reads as TGTGCCAGCAGGTTCGGGGCGTACAATGAGCAGTTCTTC.

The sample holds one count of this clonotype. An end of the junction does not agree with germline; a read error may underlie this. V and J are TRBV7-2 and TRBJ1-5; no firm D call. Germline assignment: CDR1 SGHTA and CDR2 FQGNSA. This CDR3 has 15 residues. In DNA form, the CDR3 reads TGTGCCAGCAGGTATCAAGCTGATAGCAATCAGCCCCAGAATTTT. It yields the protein CASRYQADSNQPQNF.

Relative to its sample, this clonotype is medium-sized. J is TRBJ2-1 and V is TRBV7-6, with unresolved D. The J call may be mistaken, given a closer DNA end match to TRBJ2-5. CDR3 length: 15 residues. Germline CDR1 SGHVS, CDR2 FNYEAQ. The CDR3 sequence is CASSLSRAARETQYF. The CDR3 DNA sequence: TGTGCCAGCAGCTTATCCCGGGCGGCCCGAGAGACCCAGTACTTC.

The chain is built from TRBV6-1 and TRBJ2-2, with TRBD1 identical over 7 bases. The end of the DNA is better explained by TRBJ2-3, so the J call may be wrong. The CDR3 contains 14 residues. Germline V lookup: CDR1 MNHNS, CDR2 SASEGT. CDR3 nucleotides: TGTGCCAGCAGGCTACTACAGGGCACAGGGGCGCAGTATTTT. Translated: CASRLLQGTGAQYF.

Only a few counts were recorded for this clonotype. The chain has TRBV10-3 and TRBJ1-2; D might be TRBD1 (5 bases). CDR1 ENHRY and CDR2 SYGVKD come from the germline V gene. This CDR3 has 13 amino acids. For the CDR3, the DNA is TGTGCTACTAAATTGGGCGGGGACCTGGGCTACACCTTC. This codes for CATKLGGDLGYTF.

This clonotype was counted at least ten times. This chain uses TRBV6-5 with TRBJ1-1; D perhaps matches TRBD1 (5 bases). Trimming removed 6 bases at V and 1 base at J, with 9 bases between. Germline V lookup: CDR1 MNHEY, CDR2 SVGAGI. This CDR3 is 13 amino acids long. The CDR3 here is CASSPGQNTEAFF. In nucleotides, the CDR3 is TGTGCCAGCAGCCCCGGACAGAACACTGAAGCTTTCTTT.

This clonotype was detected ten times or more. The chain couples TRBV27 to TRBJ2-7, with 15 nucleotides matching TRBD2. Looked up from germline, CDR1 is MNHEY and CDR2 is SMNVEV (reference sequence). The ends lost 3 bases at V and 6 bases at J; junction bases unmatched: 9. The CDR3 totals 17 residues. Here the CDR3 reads CASSLKGLAGGSPEQYF. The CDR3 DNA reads TGTGCCAGCAGTTTGAAGGGACTAGCGGGAGGTTCCCCCGAGCAGTACTTC.